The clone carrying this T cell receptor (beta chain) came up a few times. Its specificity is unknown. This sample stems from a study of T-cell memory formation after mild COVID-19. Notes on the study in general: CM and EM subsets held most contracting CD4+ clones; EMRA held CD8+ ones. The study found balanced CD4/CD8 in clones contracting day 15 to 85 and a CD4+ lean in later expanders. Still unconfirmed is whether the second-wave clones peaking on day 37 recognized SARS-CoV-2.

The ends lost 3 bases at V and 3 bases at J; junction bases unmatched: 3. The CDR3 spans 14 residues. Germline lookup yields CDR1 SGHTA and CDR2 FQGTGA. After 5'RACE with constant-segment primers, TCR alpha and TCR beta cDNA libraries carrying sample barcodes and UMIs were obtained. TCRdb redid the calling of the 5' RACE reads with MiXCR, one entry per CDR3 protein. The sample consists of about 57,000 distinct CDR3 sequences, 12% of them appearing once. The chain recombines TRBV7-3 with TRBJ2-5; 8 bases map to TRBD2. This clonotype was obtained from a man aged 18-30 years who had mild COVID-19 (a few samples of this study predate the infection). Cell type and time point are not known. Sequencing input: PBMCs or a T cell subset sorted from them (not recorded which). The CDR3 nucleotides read TGTGCCAGCAGCTTGAACGGGGGGGAAGAGACCCAGTACTTC. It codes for CASSLNGGEETQYF.